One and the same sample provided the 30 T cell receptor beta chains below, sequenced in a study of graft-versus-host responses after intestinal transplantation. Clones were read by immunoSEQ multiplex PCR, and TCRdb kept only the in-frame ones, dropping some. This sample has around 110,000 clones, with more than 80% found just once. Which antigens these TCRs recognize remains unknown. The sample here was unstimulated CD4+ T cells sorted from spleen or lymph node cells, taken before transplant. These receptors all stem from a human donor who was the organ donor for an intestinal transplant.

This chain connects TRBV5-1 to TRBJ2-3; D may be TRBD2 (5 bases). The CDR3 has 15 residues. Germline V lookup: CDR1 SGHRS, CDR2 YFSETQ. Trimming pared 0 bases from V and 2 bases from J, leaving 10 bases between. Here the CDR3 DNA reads TGCGCCAGCAGCTTGGGACTACCTAACACAGATACGCAGTATTTT. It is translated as CASSLGLPNTDTQYF.

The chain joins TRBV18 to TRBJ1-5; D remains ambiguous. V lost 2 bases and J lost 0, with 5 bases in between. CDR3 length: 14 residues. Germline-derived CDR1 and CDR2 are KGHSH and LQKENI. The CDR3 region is CASSPEYSNQPQHF. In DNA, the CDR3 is TGTGCCAGCTCACCAGAGTATAGCAATCAGCCCCAGCATTTT.

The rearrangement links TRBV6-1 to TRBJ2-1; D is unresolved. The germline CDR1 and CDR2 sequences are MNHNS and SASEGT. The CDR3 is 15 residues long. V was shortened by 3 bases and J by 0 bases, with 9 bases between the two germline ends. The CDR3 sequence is CASSERLSSYNEQFF. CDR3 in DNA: TGTGCCAGCAGTGAGCGCCTTAGCTCCTACAATGAGCAGTTCTTC.

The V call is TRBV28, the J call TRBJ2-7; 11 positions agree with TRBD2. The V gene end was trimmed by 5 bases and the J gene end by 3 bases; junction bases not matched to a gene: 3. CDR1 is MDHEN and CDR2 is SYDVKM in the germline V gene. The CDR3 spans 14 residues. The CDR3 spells CASSIAGGGYEQYF. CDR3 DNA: TGTGCCAGCAGTATAGCGGGAGGGGGCTACGAGCAGTACTTC.

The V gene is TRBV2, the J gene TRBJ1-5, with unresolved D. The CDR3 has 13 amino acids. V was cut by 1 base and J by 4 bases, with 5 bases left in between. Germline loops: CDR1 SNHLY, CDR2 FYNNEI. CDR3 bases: TGTGCCAGCAGTGAAGACAGAAATCAGCCCCAGCATTTT. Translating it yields CASSEDRNQPQHF.

CDR3 region: CASSDLTGHTEAFF. For the CDR3, the DNA is TGTGCCAGCAGTGACCTGACAGGCCACACTGAAGCTTTCTTT. The J gene is TRBJ1-1, the V gene TRBV25-1; D may be TRBD1 (6 bases). In germline, CDR1 is MGHDK, CDR2 SYGVNS. This CDR3 is 14 amino acids long. Trimming pared 3 bases from V and 3 bases from J, leaving 11 bases between.

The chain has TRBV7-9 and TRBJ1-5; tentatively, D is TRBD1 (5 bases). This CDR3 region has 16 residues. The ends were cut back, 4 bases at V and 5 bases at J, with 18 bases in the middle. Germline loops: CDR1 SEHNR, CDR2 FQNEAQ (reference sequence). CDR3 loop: CASSSAGPGWYQPQHF. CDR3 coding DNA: TGTGCCAGCAGCTCTGCGGGACCGGGATGGTATCAGCCCCAGCATTTT.

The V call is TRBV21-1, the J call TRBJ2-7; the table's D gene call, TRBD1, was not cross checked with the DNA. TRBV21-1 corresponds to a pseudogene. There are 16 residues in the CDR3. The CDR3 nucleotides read TGTGCCAGCAGCAAAGGAGTCGGGACAGGGGGCCGAGAGCAGTACTTC. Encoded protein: CASSKGVGTGGREQYF.

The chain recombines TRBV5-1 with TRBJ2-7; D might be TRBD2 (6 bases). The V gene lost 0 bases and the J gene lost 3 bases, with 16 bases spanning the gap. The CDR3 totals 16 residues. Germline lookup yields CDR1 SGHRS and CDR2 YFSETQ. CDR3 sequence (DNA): TGCGCCAGCAGCTTGGCCTTCGCGGGGATGGGCTACGAGCAGTACTTC. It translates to CASSLAFAGMGYEQYF.

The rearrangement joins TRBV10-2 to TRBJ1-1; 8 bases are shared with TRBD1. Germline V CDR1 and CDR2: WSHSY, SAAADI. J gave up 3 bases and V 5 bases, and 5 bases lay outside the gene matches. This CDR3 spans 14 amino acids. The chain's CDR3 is CASSTQGADTEAFF. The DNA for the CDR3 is TGCGCCAGCAGTACCCAGGGGGCGGACACTGAAGCTTTCTTT.

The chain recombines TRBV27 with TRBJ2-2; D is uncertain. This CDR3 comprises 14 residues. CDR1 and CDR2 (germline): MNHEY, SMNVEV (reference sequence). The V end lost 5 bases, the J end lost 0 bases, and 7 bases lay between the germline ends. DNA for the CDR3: TGTGCCAGCAGTCCGCGTACGAACACCGGGGAGCTGTTTTTT. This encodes CASSPRTNTGELFF.

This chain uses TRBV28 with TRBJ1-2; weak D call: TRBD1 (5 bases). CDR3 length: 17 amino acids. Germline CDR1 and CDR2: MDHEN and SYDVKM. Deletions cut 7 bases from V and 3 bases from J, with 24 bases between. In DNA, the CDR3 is TGTGCCAGCACCCCGATGCCGGGGCAGGGTAGGGACTATGGCTACACCTTC. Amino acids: CASTPMPGQGRDYGYTF.

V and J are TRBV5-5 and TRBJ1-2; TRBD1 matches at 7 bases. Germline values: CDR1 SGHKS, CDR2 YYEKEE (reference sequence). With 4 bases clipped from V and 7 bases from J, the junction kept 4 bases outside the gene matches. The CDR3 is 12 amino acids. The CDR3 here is CASSEGAGGYTF. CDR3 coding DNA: TGTGCCAGCAGCGAGGGGGCGGGTGGCTACACCTTC.

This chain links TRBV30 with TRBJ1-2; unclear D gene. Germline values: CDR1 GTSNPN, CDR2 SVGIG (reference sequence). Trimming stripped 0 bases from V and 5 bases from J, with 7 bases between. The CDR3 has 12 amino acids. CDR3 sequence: CAWSVKPYGYTF. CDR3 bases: TGTGCCTGGAGTGTTAAGCCATATGGCTACACCTTC.

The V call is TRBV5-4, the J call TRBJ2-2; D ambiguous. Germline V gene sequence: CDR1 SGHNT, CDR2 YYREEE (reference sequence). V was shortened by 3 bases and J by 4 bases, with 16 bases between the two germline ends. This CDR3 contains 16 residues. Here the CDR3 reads CASSSRLGNGTGELFF. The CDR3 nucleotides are TGTGCCAGCAGCTCCCGTCTGGGAAATGGCACCGGGGAGCTGTTTTTT.

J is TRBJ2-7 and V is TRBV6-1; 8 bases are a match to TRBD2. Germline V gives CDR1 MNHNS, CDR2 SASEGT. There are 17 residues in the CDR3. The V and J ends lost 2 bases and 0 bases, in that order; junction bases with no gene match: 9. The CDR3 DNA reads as TGTGCCAGCAGTGAATCCCTAGCGGGCCTTCTCTCCTACGAGCAGTACTTC. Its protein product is CASSESLAGLLSYEQYF.

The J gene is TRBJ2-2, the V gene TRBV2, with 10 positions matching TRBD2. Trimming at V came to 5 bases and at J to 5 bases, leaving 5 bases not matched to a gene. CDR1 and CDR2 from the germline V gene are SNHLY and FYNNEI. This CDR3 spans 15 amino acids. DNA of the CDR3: TGTGCCAGCAGTCCTAGCGGGAGATTAACCGGGGAGCTGTTTTTT. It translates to CASSPSGRLTGELFF.

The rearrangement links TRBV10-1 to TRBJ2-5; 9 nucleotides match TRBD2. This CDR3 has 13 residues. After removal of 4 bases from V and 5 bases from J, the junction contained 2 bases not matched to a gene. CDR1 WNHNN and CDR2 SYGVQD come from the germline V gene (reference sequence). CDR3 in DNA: TGCGCCAGCAGTGTAGCGGGAGAGGAGACCCAGTACTTC. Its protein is CASSVAGEETQYF.

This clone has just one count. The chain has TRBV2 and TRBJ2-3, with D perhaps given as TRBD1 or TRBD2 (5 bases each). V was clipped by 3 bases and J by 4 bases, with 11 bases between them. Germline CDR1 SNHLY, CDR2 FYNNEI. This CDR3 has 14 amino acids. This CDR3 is CASSDRVGADTQYF. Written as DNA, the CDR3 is TGTGCCAGCAGTGACAGGGTCGGGGCAGATACGCAGTATTTT.

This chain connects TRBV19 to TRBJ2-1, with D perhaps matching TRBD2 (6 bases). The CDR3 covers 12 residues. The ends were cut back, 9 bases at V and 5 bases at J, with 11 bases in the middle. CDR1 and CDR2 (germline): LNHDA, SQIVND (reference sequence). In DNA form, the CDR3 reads TGTGCCAGCGGGTGGGGGGACAATGAGCAGTTCTTC. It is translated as CASGWGDNEQFF.

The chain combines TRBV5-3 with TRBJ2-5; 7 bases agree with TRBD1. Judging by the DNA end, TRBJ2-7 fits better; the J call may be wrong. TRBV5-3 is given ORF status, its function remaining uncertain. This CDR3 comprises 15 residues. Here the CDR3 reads CARGCRTGLFYEQYF. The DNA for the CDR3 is TGTGCCAGAGGGTGTCGGACAGGCCTATTCTACGAGCAGTACTTC.

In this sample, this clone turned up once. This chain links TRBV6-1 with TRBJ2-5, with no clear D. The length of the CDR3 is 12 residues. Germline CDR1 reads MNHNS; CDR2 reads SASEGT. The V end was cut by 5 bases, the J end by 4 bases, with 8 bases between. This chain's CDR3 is CASSQNGETQYF. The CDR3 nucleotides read TGTGCCAGCAGTCAGAACGGAGAGACCCAGTACTTC.

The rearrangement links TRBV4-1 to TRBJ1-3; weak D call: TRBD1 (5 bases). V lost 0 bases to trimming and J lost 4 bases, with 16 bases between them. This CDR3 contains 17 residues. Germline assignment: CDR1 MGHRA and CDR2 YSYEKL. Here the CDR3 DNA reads TGCGCCAGCAGCCAAGAGCCAGTGTCTAAGGGGGGAAACACCATATATTTT. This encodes CASSQEPVSKGGNTIYF.

CDR3 region: CASSLVTGAYEQYF. The CDR3 coding sequence is TGTGCCAGCAGCTTAGTAACGGGGGCCTACGAGCAGTACTTC. The chain combines TRBV7-2 with TRBJ2-7; maybe TRBD2 (6 bases). The CDR3 extends over 14 amino acids. With 1 base removed from V and 2 bases from J, the gap between germline ends came to 9 bases. Germline V CDR1 and CDR2: SGHTA, FQGNSA.

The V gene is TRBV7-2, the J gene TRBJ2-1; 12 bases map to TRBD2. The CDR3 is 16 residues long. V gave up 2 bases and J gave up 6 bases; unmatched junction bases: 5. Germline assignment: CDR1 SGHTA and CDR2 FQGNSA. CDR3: CASSLTGLAGINEQFF. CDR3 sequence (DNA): TGTGCCAGCAGCTTAACCGGACTAGCGGGGATCAATGAGCAGTTCTTC.

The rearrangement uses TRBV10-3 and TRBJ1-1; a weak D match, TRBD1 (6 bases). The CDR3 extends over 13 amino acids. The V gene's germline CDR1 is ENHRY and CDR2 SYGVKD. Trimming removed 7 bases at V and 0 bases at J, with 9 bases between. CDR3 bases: TGTGCCATCAATAGACAGGTGAACACTGAAGCTTTCTTT. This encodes CAINRQVNTEAFF.

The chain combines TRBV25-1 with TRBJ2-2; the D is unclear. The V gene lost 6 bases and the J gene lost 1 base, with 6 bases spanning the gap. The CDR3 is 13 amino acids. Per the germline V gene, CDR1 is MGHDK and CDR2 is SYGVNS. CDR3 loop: CASRAVNTGELFF. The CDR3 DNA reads TGTGCCAGCAGGGCGGTGAACACCGGGGAGCTGTTTTTT.

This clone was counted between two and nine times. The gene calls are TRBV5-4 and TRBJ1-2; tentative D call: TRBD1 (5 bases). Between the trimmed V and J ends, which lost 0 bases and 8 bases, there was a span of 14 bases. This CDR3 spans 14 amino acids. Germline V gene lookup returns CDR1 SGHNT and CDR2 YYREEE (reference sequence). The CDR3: CASSLGGGTGGYTF. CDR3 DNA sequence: TGTGCCAGCAGCTTGGGTGGGGGTACGGGCGGCTACACCTTC.

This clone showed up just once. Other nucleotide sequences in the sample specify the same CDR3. The CDR3 here is CSARRDTQYF. CDR3 bases: TGCAGTGCACGGAGAGATACGCAGTATTTT. The rearrangement links TRBV20-1 to TRBJ2-3, with unresolved D. The CDR3 is 10 residues long. The germline V gene encodes CDR1 DFQATT and CDR2 SNEGSKA (reference sequence). V gave up 6 bases and J gave up 5 bases, with 6 bases separating them.

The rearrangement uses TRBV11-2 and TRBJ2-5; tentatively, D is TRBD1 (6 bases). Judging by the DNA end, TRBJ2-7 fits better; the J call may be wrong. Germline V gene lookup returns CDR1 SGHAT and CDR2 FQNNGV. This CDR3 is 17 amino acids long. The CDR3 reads CASSLGGRRTLAYEQYF. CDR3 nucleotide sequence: TGTGCCAGCAGCTTAGGGGGGCGCAGGACGCTAGCCTACGAGCAGTACTTC.